This T cell receptor (beta chain) was sequenced in a study of memory CD4+ T cells and cytomegalovirus serostatus. About the study: This sample comes from healthy Belgian adults, about nine CMV seropositive, approximately 22 seronegative.

The sort gate was single viable CD3+CD4+CD8-CD45RO+ cells for memory CD4+ T cells. Produced via immunoSEQ multiplex PCR; TCRdb's table is partial and in-frame only. Seen here are 45,000 to 50,000 clones, over 70% observed once, and the top ten hold approximately 0.61%. Germline V gene lookup returns CDR1 SGHNT and CDR2 YYREEE (reference sequence). The ends were cut back, 3 bases at V and 0 bases at J, with 6 bases in the middle. The CDR3 spans 13 residues. The rearrangement links TRBV5-4 to TRBJ1-1, with D unclear. Sequenced sample: memory CD4+ T cells from blood. This sequence was found in an adult in good health and CMV-seronegative. The CDR3 reads CASSSSLNTEAFF. For the CDR3, the DNA is TGTGCCAGCAGCTCGAGCCTGAACACTGAAGCTTTCTTT.